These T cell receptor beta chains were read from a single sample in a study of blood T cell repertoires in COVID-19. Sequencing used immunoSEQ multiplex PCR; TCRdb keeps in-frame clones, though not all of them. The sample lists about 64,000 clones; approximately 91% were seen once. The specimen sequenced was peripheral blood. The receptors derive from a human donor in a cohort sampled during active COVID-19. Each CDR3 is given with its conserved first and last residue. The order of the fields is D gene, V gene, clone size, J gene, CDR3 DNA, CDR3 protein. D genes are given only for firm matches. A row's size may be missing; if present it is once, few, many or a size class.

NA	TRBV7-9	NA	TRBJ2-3	TGTGCCAGCAGCTCCAGCGTGGTGTTTACGCAGTATTTT	CASSSSVVFTQYF
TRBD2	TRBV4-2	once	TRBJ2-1	TGTGCCAGCAGTCGTCCGACTAGCGGGGGGAACAATGAGCAGTTCTTC	CASSRPTSGGNNEQFF
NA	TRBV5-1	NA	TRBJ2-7	TGCGCCAGCACACAGGGCGGTTACGAGCAGTACTTC	CASTQGGYEQYF
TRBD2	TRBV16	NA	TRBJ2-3	TGTGCCAGCAAACAATGGAGCCTACTAGCGGGGACCACAGATACGCAGTATTTT	CASKQWSLLAGTTDTQYF
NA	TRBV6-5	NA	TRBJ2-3	TGTGCCAGCAGTTACTCGATGGCTAGAACCACAGATACGCAGTATTTT	CASSYSMARTTDTQYF
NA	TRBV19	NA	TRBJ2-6	TGTGCCAGTAGTATGAGTTCTGGGGCCAACGTCCTGACTTTC	CASSMSSGANVLTF
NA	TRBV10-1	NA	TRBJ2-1	TGCGCCAGCAGAGCCCTTCGATCCGCCGGTGAGCAGTTCTTC	CASRALRSAGEQFF
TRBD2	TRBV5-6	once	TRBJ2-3	TGTGCCAGCAGCTTTAGCGGGAGCGGGACAGATACGCAGTATTTT	CASSFSGSGTDTQYF
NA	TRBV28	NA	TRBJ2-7	TGTGCCACGTCCTTGGCAGTCTACGAGCAGTACTTC	CATSLAVYEQYF
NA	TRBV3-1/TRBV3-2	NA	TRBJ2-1	TGTGCCAGCAGCCAAGATCTTGGGCGGGACTTCAATGAGCAGTTCTTC	CASSQDLGRDFNEQFF
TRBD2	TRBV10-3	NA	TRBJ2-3	TGTGCCATCAGCCACCGACTAGCGGGAGGGCCCAGGGAAACCACAGATACGCAGTATTTT	CAISHRLAGGPRETTDTQYF
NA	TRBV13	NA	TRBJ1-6	TGTGCCAGCAGCTTAGGGCGGGAGACACCCCTCCACTTT	CASSLGRETPLHF
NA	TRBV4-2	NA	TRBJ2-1	TGTGCCAGCAGCACCGGGGGCTACAATGAGCAGTTCTTC	CASSTGGYNEQFF
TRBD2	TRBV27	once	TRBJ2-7	TGTGCCAGCAGCCGGGATGCGGGAGGGGGATACGAGCAGTACTTC	CASSRDAGGGYEQYF
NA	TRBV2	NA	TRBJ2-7	TGTGCCAGCAGTGAAGCGGCACAGGGCATCTACGAGCAGTACTTC	CASSEAAQGIYEQYF
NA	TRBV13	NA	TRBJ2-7	TGTGCCAGCAGCTTAGGGGGGACACCTTCCGAGCAGTACTTC	CASSLGGTPSEQYF
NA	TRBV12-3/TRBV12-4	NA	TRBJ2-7	TGTGCCAGCAGCCCTGCCTACGAGCAGTACTTC	CASSPAYEQYF
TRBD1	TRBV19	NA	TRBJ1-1	TGTGCCAGTAGCCTCACCGACAGGGAATTCTTTGTGACTGAAGCTTTCTTT	CASSLTDREFFVTEAFF
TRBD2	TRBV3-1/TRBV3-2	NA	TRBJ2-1	TGTGCCAGCAGCACCGGACTAGCGGACTACAATGAGCAGTTCTTC	CASSTGLADYNEQFF
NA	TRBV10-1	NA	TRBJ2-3	TGCGCCAGCAGTGTAACAGGGGAGGGCACAGATACGCAGTATTTT	CASSVTGEGTDTQYF
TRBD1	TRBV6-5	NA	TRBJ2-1	TGTGCCAGCAGTTACTCGAAACAGGGGGGTCACAATGAGCAGTTCTTC	CASSYSKQGGHNEQFF
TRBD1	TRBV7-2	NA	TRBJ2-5	TGTGCCAGCAGCCGCCGACTTAAACAGGGGGCAGTGAGGGGGACCCAGTACTTC	CASSRRLKQGAVRGTQYF
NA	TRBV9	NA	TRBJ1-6	TGTGCCAGCAGCGCCCTTCCGGGGGTTCCTAATTCACCCCTCCACTTT	CASSALPGVPNSPLHF
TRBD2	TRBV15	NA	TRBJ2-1	TGTGCCACCAGCAGAGATCACGGGACTAGCGGGAGGGCGAATGAGCAGTTCTTC	CATSRDHGTSGRANEQFF
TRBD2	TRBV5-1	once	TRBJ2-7	TGCGCCAGCAGCTTAAGCGGGAGCGCCGAGCAGTACTTC	CASSLSGSAEQYF
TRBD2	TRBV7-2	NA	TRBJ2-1	TGTGCCAGCAGCAAACGAGCGGGAGGGCCGGTGAATGAGCAGTTCTTC	CASSKRAGGPVNEQFF
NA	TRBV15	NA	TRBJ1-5	TGTGCCACCAGCATTAGTCACAATCAGCCCCAGCATTTT	CATSISHNQPQHF
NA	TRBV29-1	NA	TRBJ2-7	TGCAGCTTCCGTAGGGGCCCCGAGCAGTACTTC	CSFRRGPEQYF
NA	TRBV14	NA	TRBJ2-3	TGTGCCAGCAGCCAAGATCGCGGCAGAGACACAGATACGCAGTATTTT	CASSQDRGRDTDTQYF
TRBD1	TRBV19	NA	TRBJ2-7	TGTGCCAGTGCCCTGACAGGGGTCACCTACGAGCAGTACTTC	CASALTGVTYEQYF
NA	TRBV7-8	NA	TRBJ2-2	TGTGCCAGCAGCTTAGGGGGCGGCACCGGGGAGCTGTTTTTT	CASSLGGGTGELFF
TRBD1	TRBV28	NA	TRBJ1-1	TGTGCCAGCAGCTTCATACAGGGGATCACTGAAGCTTTCTTT	CASSFIQGITEAFF
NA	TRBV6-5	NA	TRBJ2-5	TGTGCCAGCAGTTATACGCAGGGGAACAAAGAGACCCAGTACTTC	CASSYTQGNKETQYF
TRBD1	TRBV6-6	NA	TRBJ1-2	TGTGCCAGCAGTCGGGACAGACAGGAAGTTTCCTATGGCTACACCTTC	CASSRDRQEVSYGYTF
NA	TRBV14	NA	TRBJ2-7	TGTGCCAGCAGCCAAGGAAGCTTTGGCAGGGCCCACGAGCAGTACTTC	CASSQGSFGRAHEQYF
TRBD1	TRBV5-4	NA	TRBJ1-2	TGTGCCAGCAGCCTCGGACAGGAAAGGCTTTATGGCTACACCTTC	CASSLGQERLYGYTF
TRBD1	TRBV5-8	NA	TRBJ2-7	TGTGCCAGCAGCTTGTCTGGGGGACAGGGCTACTTC	CASSLSGGQGYF
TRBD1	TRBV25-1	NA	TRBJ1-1	TGTGCCAGCAGCCCGGGACAGGGGATCCGTGAAGCTTTCTTT	CASSPGQGIREAFF
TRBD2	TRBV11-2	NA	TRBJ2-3	TGTGCCAGCAGCTCACAAACTAGCGGCACAGATACGCAGTATTTT	CASSSQTSGTDTQYF
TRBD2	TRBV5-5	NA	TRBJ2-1	TGTGCCAGCAGCTTGTCACTAGCGGGAGGAAATGAGCAGTTCTTC	CASSLSLAGGNEQFF
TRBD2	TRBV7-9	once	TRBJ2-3	TGTGCCAGCTCCTTCTCGGGAGGCGGTGATACGCAGTATTTT	CASSFSGGGDTQYF